The clone carrying this T cell receptor (beta chain) was detected only once. Its antigen is unidentified. The time point denotes: week 35, safety follow-up. A single vaccine dose contained 300 ug of mutant IDH1 20-mer peptide, and topical imiquimod was used with it. The data were taken from a study of a mutant IDH1 vaccine in newly diagnosed glioma. Only in-frame clones appear in the TCRdb table, and some are missing; sequencing was by immunoSEQ multiplex PCR. The sample includes some 60,000 clones, 85% to 90% of them seen just once. The V end lost 6 bases, the J end lost 4 bases, and 9 bases lay between the germline ends. The CDR3 totals 12 residues. The germline V gene has CDR1 MNHNS and CDR2 SASEGT.

This sequence originates from a man aged 35 to 55 with glioma. This rearrangement joins TRBV6-1 to TRBJ2-5; D gene ambiguous. Material: PBMCs, obtained from a glioma patient whose treatment included an IDH1 peptide vaccine. This CDR3 reads CASRKVSETQYF. CDR3 DNA sequence: TGTGCCAGCAGGAAGGTGTCAGAGACCCAGTACTTC.